This T cell receptor beta chain was retrieved from a study of cytomegalovirus exposure and HLA in healthy donors. Study findings and constraints: Available immune exposure information was restricted to CMV serostatus only. An Asian-associated ancestry cluster reportedly showed fewer N-insertions than the approximately 660-donor mean in a later analysis. Analysis performed later showed TCR beta chains linked to HLA being more clonally expanded than equally common others. Of the V segments, some could not be distinguished, including TRBV6-2 and TRBV6-3, and were excluded.

It was with 60 Vbeta and 13 Jbeta primers that the PCR ran. The assay was immunoSEQ multiplex PCR, and TCRdb's table has in-frame clones only and misses some. Among under 110,000 clones listed, more than 75% were seen once. This clone showed up just once. The antigen remains unidentified. The V segment lost 3 bases and the J segment 1 base; nucleotides outside the gene matches: 2. Looked up from germline, CDR1 is KGHSH and CDR2 is LQKENI. The CDR3 has 14 residues. The TCR sequence derives from a woman between 45 and 60 years old in good health and CMV-seropositive. The chain is built from TRBV18 and TRBJ1-1, with 7 bases lining up with TRBD1. The sample consisted of PBMCs. CDR3 coding DNA: TGTGCCAGCTCACCCGGGACAGCGAACACTGAAGCTTTCTTT. It encodes CASSPGTANTEAFF.